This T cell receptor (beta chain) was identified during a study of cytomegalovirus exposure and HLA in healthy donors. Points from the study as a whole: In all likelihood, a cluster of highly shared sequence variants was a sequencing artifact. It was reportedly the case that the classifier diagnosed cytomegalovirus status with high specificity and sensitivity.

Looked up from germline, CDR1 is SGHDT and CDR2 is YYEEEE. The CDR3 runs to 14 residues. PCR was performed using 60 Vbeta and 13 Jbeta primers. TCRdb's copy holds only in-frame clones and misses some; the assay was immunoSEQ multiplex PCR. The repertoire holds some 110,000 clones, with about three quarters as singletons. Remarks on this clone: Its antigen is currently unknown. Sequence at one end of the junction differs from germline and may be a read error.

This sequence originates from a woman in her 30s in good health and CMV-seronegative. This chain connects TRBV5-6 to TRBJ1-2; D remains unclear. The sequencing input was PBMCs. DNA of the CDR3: TGTGCCAGCACCTTGGGTAGGTCGCGGGATGGCTACACCTTC. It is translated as CASTLGRSRDGYTF.